This TCR beta chain was found in a study of T cell responses to AZD1222 COVID-19 vaccine. Study-level points and caveats: Repertoires in all cases were sampled only once the peak T cell response had passed. When two AZD1222 doses had been given, Spike-specific TCR breadth and depth rose. The sample set comprised mostly white British donors with more females, and clonal diversity was possibly underestimated.

Germline loops: CDR1 SQVTM, CDR2 ANQGSEA. Trimming took 4 bases from V and 3 from J, leaving 6 bases between them. The CDR3 runs to 11 residues. In the case of this clone: Its antigen is undetermined.

Some clones are missing from TCRdb's copy, which holds only in-frame ones; the method was immunoSEQ multiplex PCR. The sample shows just under 150,000 clones, approximately 91% of them seen only once. The source was peripheral blood, collected 28 days after the second dose of the MenACWY control vaccine. This chain connects TRBV29-1 to TRBJ1-2; D is perhaps TRBD1 (6 bases). The TCR originated in an adult who received the MenACWY meningococcal vaccine as a control. CDR3 DNA: TGCAGCGTTGGACAGGACTATGGCTACACCTTC. Its translation is CSVGQDYGYTF.